The clone carrying this T cell receptor (beta chain) has a handful of counts. Authors' processing steps: How many nucleated cells were present was estimated from reference gene primer amplification. Repertoires were generated with immunoSEQ multiplex PCR, while TCRdb's copy carries only in-frame clones and drops some. The DNA was the basis for D and trimming; V, J and clone size are from that table. The sample consists of under 400,000 clones, roughly 86% of them appearing once. The sample is drawn from a study of blood T cell repertoires in COVID-19. Study summary: Samples representing acute and convalescent COVID-19 were sourced from the United States, Italy and Spain.

CDR3 size: 13 residues. Deletions cut 3 bases from V and 8 bases from J, with 10 bases between. Germline lookup yields CDR1 SGHAT and CDR2 FQNNGV. The origin of this receptor is a woman in her 30s who had been exposed to COVID-19. Sequencing was carried out using PBMCs or T cells enriched from blood (not recorded which). The chain links TRBV11-2 to TRBJ1-4, with a weak D call TRBD1 (5 bases). CDR3 sequence: CASSFRGGEKLFF. The CDR3 coding sequence is TGTGCCAGCAGCTTCCGGGGGGGAGAAAAACTGTTTTTT.